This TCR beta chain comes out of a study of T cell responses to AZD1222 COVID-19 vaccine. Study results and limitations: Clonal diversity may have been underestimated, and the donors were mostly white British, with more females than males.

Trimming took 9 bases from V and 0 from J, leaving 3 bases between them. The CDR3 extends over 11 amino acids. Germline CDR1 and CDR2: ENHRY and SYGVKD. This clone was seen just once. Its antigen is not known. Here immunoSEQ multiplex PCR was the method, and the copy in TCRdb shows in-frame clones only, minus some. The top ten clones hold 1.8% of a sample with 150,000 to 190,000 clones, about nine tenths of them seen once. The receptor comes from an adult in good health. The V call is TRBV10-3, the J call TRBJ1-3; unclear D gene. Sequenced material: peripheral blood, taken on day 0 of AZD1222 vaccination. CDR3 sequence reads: CAISSGNTIYF. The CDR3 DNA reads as TGTGCCATAAGCTCTGGAAACACCATATATTTT.